Listed below are T cell receptor beta chains from one sample, sequenced in a study of blood T cell repertoires in COVID-19. Using immunoSEQ multiplex PCR, the repertoire was profiled, and TCRdb retains in-frame clones only, with some absent. The sample carries under 300,000 clones, 88% recorded once. The sample was peripheral blood. The receptors here all came from a woman aged 35 to 49 who had recovered from COVID-19. Each CDR3 is given with its conserved first and last residue. Each record gives: CDR3 DNA, CDR3 protein, clone size, V gene, D gene, J gene. D genes are given only for firm matches. Rows give clone size only sometimes, using once, few, many, or a class for an expanded clone.

TGTGCCAGCACCTCTCGGGGGTACGAGCAGTACTTC,CASTSRGYEQYF,.,TRBV6-5,.,TRBJ2-7
TGTGCCAGCAGTTGGGGCGGTTATTACGAGCAGTACTTC,CASSWGGYYEQYF,.,TRBV6-2/TRBV6-3,.,TRBJ2-7
TGTGCCAGCAGCCAAGAGGGGAGGTCTAACTATGGCTACACCTTC,CASSQEGRSNYGYTF,.,TRBV3-1/TRBV3-2,.,TRBJ1-2
TGTGCCAGCAGCGCCCATAGCGGGCCCCAAGAGACCCAGTACTTC,CASSAHSGPQETQYF,.,TRBV9,TRBD2,TRBJ2-5
TGTGCCAGTAGTTGGGGACTAGCGGGAGTTGGAGATACGCAGTATTTT,CASSWGLAGVGDTQYF,.,TRBV19,TRBD2,TRBJ2-3
TGTGCCAGCAGCCGGCGACAACACACAGATACGCAGTATTTT,CASSRRQHTDTQYF,.,TRBV6-6,.,TRBJ2-3
TGCAGCGTTCTCCTCACCGGCCAGGGTCCCCAGCATTTT,CSVLLTGQGPQHF,.,TRBV29-1,.,TRBJ1-5
TGTGCCAGCAGCCCCCCGGGGGGGGTGTCCTACAATGAGCAGTTCTTC,CASSPPGGVSYNEQFF,.,TRBV7-2,TRBD2,TRBJ2-1
TGTGCCAGCAGCCTGAACGAGGGCATGGGGGAAAAACTGTTTTTT,CASSLNEGMGEKLFF,.,TRBV4-2,.,TRBJ1-4
TGTGCCAGTAGTACGACAGCCTACAATGAGCAGTTCTTC,CASSTTAYNEQFF,.,TRBV19,.,TRBJ2-1
TGTGCCAGGCCCCAGGGGGCCGGTGACGAGCAGTACTTC,CARPQGAGDEQYF,few,TRBV2,TRBD1,TRBJ2-7
TGTGCCAGCAGTTACCCGGGACACCTTTCGAACTATGGCTACACCTTC,CASSYPGHLSNYGYTF,many,TRBV6-2/TRBV6-3,.,TRBJ1-2
TGCAGCGTCCAAGACGGGAGGGGCCGCCCCTACGAGCAGTACTTC,CSVQDGRGRPYEQYF,.,TRBV29-1,TRBD2,TRBJ2-7
TGTGCCAGCCAACACCAGAACAGTGGTGAAGCTTTCTTT,CASQHQNSGEAFF,few,TRBV6-5,.,TRBJ1-1
TGTGCCAGCAGTTACCGGGGGGACACCGGGGAGCTGTTTTTT,CASSYRGDTGELFF,.,TRBV6-5,TRBD2,TRBJ2-2
TGTGCCAGCAGCTTACAGGGTCAGGACTACGAGCAGTACTTC,CASSLQGQDYEQYF,.,TRBV7-2,.,TRBJ2-7
TGTGCCAGCAGTTCGAGGGTGGTCACTGAAGCTTTCTTT,CASSSRVVTEAFF,.,TRBV27,.,TRBJ1-1
TGTGCTGTATCCCCAGGACAGGGGGGCAATCAGCCCCAGCATTTT,CAVSPGQGGNQPQHF,.,TRBV19,TRBD1,TRBJ1-5
TGTGCCAGCAGCCACGAACCGGGACAGGGAGACTATGGCTACACCTTC,CASSHEPGQGDYGYTF,.,TRBV3-1/TRBV3-2,TRBD1,TRBJ1-2
TGTGCCAGCAGCCCCACGACAGGGGGCGTTGACTATGGCTACACCTTC,CASSPTTGGVDYGYTF,few,TRBV9,TRBD1,TRBJ1-2
TGCGCCAGCAGCAGCGGGACGACCCCTAAGTATACGCAGTATTTT,CASSSGTTPKYTQYF,.,TRBV5-1,TRBD2,TRBJ2-3
TGTGCCAGCACCTTGGGGGGAGGCCATGGCTACACCTTC,CASTLGGGHGYTF,.,TRBV7-9,.,TRBJ1-2
TGTGCCAGCAGCTTGGGGCAGGCCTCCGGGGGTACGCAGTATTTT,CASSLGQASGGTQYF,.,TRBV5-4,.,TRBJ2-3
TGCGCCAGCACGTCCGGGAACTCCTACAATGAGCAGTTCTTC,CASTSGNSYNEQFF,.,TRBV5-1,.,TRBJ2-1
TGTGCCAGCAGCCCCCGGATGAGGGAGCCCCAGCATTTT,CASSPRMREPQHF,.,TRBV13,.,TRBJ1-5
TGTGCCAGCCGAGGGGGGGCTTCGAACACCGGGGAGCTGTTTTTT,CASRGGASNTGELFF,once,TRBV2,.,TRBJ2-2